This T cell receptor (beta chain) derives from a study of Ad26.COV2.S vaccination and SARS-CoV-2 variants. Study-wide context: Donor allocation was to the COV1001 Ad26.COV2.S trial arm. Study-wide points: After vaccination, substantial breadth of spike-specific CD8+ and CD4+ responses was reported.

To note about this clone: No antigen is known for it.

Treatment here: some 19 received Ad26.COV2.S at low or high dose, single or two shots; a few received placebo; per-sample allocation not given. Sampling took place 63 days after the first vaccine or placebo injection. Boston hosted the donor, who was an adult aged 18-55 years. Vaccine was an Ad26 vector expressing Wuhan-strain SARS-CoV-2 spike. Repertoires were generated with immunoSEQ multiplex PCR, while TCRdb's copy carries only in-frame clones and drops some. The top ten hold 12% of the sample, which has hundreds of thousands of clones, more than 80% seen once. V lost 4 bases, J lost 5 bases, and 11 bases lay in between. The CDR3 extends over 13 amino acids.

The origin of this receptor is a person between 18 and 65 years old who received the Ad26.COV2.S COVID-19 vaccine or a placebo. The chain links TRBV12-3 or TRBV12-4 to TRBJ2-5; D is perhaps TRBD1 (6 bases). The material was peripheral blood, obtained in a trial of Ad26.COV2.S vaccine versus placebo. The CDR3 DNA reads TGTGCCAGCAGTTCTACAGGGCCGGAGACCCAGTACTTC. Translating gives CASSSTGPETQYF.